This TCR beta chain was profiled in a study of shared T cell receptors in the human thymus. Germline CDR1 reads DFQATT; CDR2 reads SNEGSKA (reference sequence). The CDR3 is 9 amino acids. In the case of this clone: One end of the junction is discordant with germline, which a read error may explain.

TCRdb's copy holds only in-frame clones and misses some; the assay was immunoSEQ multiplex PCR. The sample shows about 500,000 clones, around 78% of them seen only once. These data were also filed under a second study, of human thymus T cells. That paper adds: Those donating were healthy Finnish infants in corrective surgery for congenital heart defects. Thymus tissue was removed during corrective cardiac surgery. Thymic and blood repertoires appeared to show biased V and J gene usage. Related reports documented highly overlapping thymic repertoires among unrelated individuals.

Sequences were obtained from thymocytes. This chain connects TRBV20-1 to TRBJ2-3; 13 bases fit TRBD2. The receptor's source is a boy in the first two years of life with a congenital heart defect. The CDR3 spells CSARGLAGF. Written as DNA, the CDR3 is TGCAGTGCTAGGGGACTAGCGGGGTTT.